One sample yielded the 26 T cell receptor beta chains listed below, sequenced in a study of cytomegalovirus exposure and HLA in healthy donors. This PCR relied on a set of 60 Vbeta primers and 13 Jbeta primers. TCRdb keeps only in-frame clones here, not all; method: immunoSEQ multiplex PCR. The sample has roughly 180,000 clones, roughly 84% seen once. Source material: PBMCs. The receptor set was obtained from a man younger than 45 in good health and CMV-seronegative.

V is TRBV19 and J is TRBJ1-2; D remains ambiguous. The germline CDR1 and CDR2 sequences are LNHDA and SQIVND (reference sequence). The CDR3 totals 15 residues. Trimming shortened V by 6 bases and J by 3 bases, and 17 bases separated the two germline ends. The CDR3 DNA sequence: TGTGCCAGTAGCAGAGGAGGAGGGAACGACTATGGCTACACCTTC. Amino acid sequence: CASSRGGGNDYGYTF. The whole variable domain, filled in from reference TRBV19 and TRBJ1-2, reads DGGITQSPKYLFRKEGQNVTLSCEQNLNHDAMYWYRQDPGQGLRLIYYSQIVNDFQKGDIAEGYSVSREKKESFPLTVTSAQKNPTAFYLCASSRGGGNDYGYTFGSGTRLTVV.

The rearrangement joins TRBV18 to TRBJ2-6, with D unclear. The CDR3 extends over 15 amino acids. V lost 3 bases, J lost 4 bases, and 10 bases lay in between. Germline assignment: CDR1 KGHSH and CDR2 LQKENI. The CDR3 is CASSPTSLGANVLTF. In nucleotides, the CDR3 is TGTGCCAGCTCACCGACTTCGTTGGGGGCCAACGTCCTGACTTTC. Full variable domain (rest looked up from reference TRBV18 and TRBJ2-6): NAGVMQNPRHLVRRRGQEARLRCSPMKGHSHVYWYRQLPEEGLKFMVYLQKENIIDESGMPKERFSAEFPKEGPSILRIQQVVRGDSAAYFCASSPTSLGANVLTFGAGSRLTVL.

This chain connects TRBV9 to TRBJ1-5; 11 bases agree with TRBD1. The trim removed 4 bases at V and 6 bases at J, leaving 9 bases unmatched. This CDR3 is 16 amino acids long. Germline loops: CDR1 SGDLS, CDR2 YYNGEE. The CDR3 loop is CASSSSDRGPGQPQHF. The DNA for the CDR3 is TGTGCCAGCAGCTCATCGGACAGGGGGCCAGGTCAGCCCCAGCATTTT.

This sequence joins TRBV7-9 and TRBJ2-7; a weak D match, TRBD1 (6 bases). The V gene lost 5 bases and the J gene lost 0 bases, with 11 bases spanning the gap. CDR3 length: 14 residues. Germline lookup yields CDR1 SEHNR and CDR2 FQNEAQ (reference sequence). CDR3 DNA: TGTGCCAGCAGCGCAACAGGGATCTCCTACGAGCAGTACTTC. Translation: CASSATGISYEQYF.

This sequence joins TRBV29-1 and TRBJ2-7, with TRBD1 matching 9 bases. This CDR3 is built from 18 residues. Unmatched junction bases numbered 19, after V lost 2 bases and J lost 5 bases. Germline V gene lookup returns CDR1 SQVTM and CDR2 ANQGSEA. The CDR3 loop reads CSVERWGRAGQGPHEQYF. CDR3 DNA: TGCAGCGTTGAAAGGTGGGGGAGAGCGGGACAGGGCCCCCACGAGCAGTACTTC.

CDR3 residues: CASSPMGSGRITETQYF. The CDR3 DNA sequence: TGTGCCAGCAGTCCCATGGGGAGCGGGCGTATTACAGAGACCCAGTACTTC. This chain uses TRBV7-9 with TRBJ2-5; TRBD2 might be the D (6 bases). Per germline, CDR1 SEHNR and CDR2 FQNEAQ (reference sequence). Trimming stripped 6 bases from V and 4 bases from J, with 24 bases between. The CDR3 extends over 17 amino acids.

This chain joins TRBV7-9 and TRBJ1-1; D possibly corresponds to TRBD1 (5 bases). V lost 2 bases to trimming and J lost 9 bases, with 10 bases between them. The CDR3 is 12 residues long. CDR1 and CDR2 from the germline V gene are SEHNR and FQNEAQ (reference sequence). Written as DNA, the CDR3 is TGTGCCAGCAGCTTACTACAGGCGAAAGCTTTCTTT. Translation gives CASSLLQAKAFF.

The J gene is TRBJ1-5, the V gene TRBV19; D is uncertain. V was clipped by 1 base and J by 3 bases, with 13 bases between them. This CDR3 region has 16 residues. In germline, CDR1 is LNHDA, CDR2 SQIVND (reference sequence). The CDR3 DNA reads TGTGCCAGTAGTATAGTTGCAGGCCTCCCCAATCAGCCCCAGCATTTT. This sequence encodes CASSIVAGLPNQPQHF.

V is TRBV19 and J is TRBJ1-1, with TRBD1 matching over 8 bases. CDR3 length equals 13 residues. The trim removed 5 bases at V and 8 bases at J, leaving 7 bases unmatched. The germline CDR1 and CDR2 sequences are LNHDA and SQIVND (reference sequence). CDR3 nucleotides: TGTGCCAGTAGTGTACGACAGGGGTCAGAAGCTTTCTTT. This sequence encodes CASSVRQGSEAFF.

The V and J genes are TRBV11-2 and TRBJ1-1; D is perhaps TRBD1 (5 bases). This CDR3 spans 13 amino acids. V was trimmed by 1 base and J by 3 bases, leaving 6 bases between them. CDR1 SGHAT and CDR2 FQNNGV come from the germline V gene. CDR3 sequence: CASSLAGDTEAFF. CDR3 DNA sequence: TGTGCCAGCAGCTTAGCGGGGGACACTGAAGCTTTCTTT. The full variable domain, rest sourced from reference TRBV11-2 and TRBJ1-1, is EAGVAQSPRYKIIEKRQSVAFWCNPISGHATLYWYQQILGQGPKLLIQFQNNGVVDDSQLPKDRFSAERLKGVDSTLKIQPAKLEDSAVYLCASSLAGDTEAFFGQGTRLTVV.

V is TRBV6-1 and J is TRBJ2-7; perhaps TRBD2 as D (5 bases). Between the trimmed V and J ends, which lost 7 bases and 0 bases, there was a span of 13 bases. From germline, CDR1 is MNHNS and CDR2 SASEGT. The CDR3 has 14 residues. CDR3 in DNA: TGTGCCAGCATGAGAAGCGGAGCCTCCTACGAGCAGTACTTC. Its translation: CASMRSGASYEQYF.

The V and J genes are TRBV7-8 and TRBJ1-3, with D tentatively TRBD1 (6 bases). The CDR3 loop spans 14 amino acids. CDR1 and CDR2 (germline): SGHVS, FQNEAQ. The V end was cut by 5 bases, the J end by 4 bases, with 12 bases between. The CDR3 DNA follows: TGTGCCAGCAGCACCAGGGGTTTCGGAAACACCATATATTTT. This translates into CASSTRGFGNTIYF.

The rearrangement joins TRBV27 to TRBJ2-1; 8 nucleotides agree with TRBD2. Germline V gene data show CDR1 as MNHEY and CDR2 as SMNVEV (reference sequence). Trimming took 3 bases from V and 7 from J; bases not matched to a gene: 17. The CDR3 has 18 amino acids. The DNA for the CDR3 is TGTGCCAGCAGTTTCCTGACTAGCGAGTACATCATTAAGAATGAGCAGTTCTTC. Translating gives CASSFLTSEYIIKNEQFF.

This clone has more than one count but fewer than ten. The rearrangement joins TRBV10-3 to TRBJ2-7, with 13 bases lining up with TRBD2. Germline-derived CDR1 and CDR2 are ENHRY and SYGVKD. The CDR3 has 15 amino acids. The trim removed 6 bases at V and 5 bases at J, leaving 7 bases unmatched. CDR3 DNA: TGTGCCATCAGACCAGGGACTAGCGGGAAGGACGAGCAGTACTTC. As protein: CAIRPGTSGKDEQYF.

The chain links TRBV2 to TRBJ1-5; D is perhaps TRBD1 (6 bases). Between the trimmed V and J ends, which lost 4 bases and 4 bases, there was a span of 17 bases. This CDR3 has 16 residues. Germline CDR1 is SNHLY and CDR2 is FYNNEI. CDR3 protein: CASSGGGGGLNQPQHF. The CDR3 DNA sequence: TGTGCCAGCAGTGGGGGAGGGGGGGGCTTAAATCAGCCCCAGCATTTT.

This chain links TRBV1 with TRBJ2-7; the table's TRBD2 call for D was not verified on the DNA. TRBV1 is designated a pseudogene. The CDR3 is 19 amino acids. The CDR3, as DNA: TGCACCAGCAGCCAGCTGGGTCTAGCGGACCCCGGAAGTCTACGCGAGCAGTACTTC. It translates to CTSSQLGLADPGSLREQYF.

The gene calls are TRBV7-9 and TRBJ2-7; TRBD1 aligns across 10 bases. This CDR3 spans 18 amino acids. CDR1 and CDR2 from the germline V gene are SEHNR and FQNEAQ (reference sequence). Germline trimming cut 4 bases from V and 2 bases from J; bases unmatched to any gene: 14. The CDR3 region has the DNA TGTGCCAGCAGCTCCCGATGGACAGGGGGAAACATAACCTACGAGCAGTACTTC. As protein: CASSSRWTGGNITYEQYF.

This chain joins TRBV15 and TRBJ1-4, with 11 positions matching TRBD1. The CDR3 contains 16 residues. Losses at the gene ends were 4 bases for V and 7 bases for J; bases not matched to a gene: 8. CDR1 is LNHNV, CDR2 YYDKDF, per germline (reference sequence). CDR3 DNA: TGTGCCACCAGCACAGGGACAGGGGGATGGGGTGAAAAACTGTTTTTT. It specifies CATSTGTGGWGEKLFF.

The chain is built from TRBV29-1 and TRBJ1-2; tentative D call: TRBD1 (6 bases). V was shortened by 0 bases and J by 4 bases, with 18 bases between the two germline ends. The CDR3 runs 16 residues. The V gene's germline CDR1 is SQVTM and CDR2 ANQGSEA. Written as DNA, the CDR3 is TGCAGCGTTGAAGATTTGCACAGGGAGCGCGGCTATGGCTACACCTTC. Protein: CSVEDLHRERGYGYTF.

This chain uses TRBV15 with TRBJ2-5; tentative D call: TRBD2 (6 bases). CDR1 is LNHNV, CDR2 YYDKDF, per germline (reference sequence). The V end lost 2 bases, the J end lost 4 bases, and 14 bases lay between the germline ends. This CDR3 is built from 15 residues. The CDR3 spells CATSRRVMGLETQYF. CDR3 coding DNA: TGTGCCACCAGCAGACGTGTAATGGGACTAGAGACCCAGTACTTC.

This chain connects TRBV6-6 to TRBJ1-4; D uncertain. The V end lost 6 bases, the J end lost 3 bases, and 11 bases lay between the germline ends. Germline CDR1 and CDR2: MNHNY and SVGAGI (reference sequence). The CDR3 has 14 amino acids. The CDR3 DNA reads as TGTGCCAGCAGGTCCGGTCCGCCTAATGAAAAACTGTTTTTT. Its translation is CASRSGPPNEKLFF.

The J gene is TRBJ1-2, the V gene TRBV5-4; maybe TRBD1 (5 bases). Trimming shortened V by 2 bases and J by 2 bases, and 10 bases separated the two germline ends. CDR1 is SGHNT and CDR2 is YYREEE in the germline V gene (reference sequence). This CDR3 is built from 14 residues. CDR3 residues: CASSFRGGNYGYTF. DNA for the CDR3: TGTGCCAGCAGCTTTCGGGGGGGAAACTATGGCTACACCTTC.

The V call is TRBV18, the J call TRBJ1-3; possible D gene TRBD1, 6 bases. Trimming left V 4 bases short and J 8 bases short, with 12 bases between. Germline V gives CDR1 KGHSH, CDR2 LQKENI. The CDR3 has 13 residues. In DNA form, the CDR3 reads TGTGCCAGCTCACTCTTACAGGGAGACACCATATATTTT. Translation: CASSLLQGDTIYF.

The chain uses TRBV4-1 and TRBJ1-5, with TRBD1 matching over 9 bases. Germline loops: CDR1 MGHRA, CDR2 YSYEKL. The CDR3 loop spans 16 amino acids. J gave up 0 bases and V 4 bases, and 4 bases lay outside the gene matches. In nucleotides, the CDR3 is TGCGCCAGCAGCCTGACAGGGGGGTTTAGCAATCAGCCCCAGCATTTT. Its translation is CASSLTGGFSNQPQHF.

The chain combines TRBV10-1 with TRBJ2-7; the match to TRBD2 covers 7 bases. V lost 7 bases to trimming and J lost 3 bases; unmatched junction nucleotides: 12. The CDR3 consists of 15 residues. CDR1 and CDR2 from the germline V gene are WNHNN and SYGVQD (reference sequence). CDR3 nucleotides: TGCGCCAGCATCATCGGCGGGAGCATCCTCTACGAGCAGTACTTC. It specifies CASIIGGSILYEQYF.

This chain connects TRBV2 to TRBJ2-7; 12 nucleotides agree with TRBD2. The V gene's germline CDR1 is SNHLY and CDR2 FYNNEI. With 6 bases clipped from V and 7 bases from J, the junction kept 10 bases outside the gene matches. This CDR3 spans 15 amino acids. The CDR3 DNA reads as TGTGCCAGCAGCCCTCCTAGCGGGAGGGCCCGGGAGCAGTACTTC. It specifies CASSPPSGRAREQYF. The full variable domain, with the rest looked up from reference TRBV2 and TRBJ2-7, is EPEVTQTPSHQVTQMGQEVILRCVPISNHLYFYWYRQILGQKVEFLVSFYNNEISEKSEIFDDQFSVERPDGSNFTLKIRSTKLEDSAMYFCASSPPSGRAREQYFGPGTRLTVT.